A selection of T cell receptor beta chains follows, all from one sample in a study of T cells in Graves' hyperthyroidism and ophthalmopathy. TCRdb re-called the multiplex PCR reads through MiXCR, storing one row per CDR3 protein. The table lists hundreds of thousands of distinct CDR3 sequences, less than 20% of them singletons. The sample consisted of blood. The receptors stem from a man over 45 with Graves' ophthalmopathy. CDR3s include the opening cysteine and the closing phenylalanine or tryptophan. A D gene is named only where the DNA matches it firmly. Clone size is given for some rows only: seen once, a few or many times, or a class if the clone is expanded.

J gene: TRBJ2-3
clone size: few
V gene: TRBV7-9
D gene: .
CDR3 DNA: TGTGCCAGCAGCTCCCCCCAAGGACTCAACACAGATACGCAGTATTTT
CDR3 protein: CASSSPQGLNTDTQYF

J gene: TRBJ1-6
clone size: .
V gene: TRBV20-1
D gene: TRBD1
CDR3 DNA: TGCAGTGCTGGGAGGACAGGACTTAATAATTCACCCCTCCACTTT
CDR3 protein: CSAGRTGLNNSPLHF

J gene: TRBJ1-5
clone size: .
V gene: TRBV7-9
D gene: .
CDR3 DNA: TGTGCCAGCAGCTTAGGCTTGGGCATCGGAGCCCAGCCCCAGCATTTT
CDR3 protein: CASSLGLGIGAQPQHF

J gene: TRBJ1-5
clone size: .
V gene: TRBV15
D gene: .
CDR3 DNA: TGTGCCACCAGCCCCGGAGGGCGTCAGCCCCAGCATTTT
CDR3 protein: CATSPGGRQPQHF

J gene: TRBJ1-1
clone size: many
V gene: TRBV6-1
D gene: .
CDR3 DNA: TGTGCCAGCAGTAGAGGGCCTGTTGAGGTCACTGAAGCTTTCTTT
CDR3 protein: CASSRGPVEVTEAFF

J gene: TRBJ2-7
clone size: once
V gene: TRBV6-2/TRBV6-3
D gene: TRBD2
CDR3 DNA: TGTGCCAGCAGTTTTACTAGCGGGAGTCCCGAGCAGTACTTC
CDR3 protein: CASSFTSGSPEQYF

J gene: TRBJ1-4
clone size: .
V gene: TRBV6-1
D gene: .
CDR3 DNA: TGTGCCAGCAGTGGGGGGATAAAGAATGAAAAACTGTTTTTT
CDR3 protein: CASSGGIKNEKLFF

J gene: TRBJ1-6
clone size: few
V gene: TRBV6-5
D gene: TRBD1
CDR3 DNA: TGTGCCAGCAGCTTACAGGGGGCTGCCTATAATTCACCCCTCCACTTT
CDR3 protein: CASSLQGAAYNSPLHF

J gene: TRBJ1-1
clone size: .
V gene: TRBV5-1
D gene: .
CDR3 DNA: TGCGCCAGCAGCTTGCCAGGGGCAGGGACTGAAGCTTTCTTT
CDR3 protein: CASSLPGAGTEAFF

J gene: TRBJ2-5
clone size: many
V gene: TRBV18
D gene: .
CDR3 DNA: TGTGCCAGCTCGACGGCTGCTGGACAAGAGACCCAGTACTTC
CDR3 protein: CASSTAAGQETQYF

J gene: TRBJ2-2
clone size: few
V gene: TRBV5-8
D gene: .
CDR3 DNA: TGTGCCAGCAGCTTCTCAGGGGCAGGCACCGGGGAGCTGTTTTTT
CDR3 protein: CASSFSGAGTGELFF

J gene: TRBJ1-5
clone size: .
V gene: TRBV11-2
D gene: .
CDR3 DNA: TGTGCCAGCAGCTTCGGAGGGGGAAGTCAGCCCCAGCATTTT
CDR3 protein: CASSFGGGSQPQHF

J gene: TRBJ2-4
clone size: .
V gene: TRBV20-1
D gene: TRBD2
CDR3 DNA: TGCAGTGCTAGTCCTAGCGGGATGGTTTCTAAAAACATTCAGTACTTC
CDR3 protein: CSASPSGMVSKNIQYF

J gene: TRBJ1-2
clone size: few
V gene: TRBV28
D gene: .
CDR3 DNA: TGTGCCAGCAGTTTAGAGCTCAGGGGCGACTATGGCTACACCTTC
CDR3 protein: CASSLELRGDYGYTF

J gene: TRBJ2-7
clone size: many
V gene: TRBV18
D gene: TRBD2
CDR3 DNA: TGTGCCAGCTCAGTGAATAGCGGGAGCACCTACGAGCAGTACTTC
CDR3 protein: CASSVNSGSTYEQYF

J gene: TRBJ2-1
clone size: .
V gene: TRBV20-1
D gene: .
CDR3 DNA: TGCAGTGCTAGAGCGTCCGCCGCCGGTGAGCAGTTCTTC
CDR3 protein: CSARASAAGEQFF

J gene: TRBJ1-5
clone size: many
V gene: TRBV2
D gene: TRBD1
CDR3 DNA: TGTGCCAGCAGTTCATGGACAGGGGGGTTCCAGCCCCAGCATTTT
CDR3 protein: CASSSWTGGFQPQHF

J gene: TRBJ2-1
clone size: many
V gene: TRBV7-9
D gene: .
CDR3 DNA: TGTGCCAGCAGCTTTCTTCCGAGCGGTGAGCAGTTCTTC
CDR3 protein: CASSFLPSGEQFF

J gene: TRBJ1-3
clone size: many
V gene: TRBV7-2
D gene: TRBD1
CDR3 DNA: TGTGCCAGCAGCGTGACAGGGTACGGAAACACCATATATTTT
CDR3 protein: CASSVTGYGNTIYF

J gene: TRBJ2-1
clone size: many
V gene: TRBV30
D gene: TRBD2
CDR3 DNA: TGTGCCAGAAGGGGAGGGCCTTATGAGCAGTTCTTC
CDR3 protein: CARRGGPYEQFF

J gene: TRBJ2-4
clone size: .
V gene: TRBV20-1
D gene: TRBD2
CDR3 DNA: TGCAGTGCTAGGGGGACTAGCGGGAGTCTAGCCAAAAACATTCAGTACTTC
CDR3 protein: CSARGTSGSLAKNIQYF

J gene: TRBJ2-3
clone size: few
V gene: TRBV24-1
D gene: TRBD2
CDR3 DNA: TGTGCCATCGGGACTATCACAGATACGCAGTATTTT
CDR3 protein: CAIGTITDTQYF

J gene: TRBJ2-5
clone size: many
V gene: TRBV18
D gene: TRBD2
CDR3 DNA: TGTGCCAGCTCACCACCAAGCGGGAGAGCTGAAGGAGAGACCCAGTACTTC
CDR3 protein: CASSPPSGRAEGETQYF

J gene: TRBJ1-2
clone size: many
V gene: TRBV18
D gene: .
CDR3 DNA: TGTGCCAGCACGGACAGTAACGATGGCTACACCTTC
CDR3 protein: CASTDSNDGYTF

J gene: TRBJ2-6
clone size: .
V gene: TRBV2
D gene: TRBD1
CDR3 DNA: TGTGCCAGCAGTTACCAGGGGACAGGGACTGGGGCCAACGTCCTGACTTTC
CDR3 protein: CASSYQGTGTGANVLTF

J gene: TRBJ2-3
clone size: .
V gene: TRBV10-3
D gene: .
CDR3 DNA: TGTGCCATGCACGACGTGATACGAGATACGCAGTATTTT
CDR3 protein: CAMHDVIRDTQYF

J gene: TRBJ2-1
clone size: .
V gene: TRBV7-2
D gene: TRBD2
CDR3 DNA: TGTGCCAGCAGGGTTACACTAGCGGGAGAGGGCAATGAGCAGTTCTTC
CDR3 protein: CASRVTLAGEGNEQFF

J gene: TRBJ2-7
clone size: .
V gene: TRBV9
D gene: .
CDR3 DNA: TGTGCCAGCAGCGTAGGTGAGGTGGGCGAACCCTACGAGCAGTACTTC
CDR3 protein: CASSVGEVGEPYEQYF

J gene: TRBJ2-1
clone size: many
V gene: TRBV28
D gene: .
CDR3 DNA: TGTGCCAGCAGTCCGCTTCGACGAGCTCATGAGCAGTTCTTC
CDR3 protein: CASSPLRRAHEQFF

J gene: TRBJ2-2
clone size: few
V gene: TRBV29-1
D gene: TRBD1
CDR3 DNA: TGCAGCGTCAGACAGGGGGAGGTCGGGGAGCTGTTTTTT
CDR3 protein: CSVRQGEVGELFF

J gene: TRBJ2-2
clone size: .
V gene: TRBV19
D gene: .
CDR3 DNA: TGTGCCAGTAGTATGGTGACTAGAAATAAGAACACCGGGGAGCTGTTTTTT
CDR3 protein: CASSMVTRNKNTGELFF

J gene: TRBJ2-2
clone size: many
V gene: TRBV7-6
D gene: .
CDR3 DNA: TGTGCCAGCAGCTTAGGTTATGGGGCAGGGAACACCGGGGAGCTGTTTTTT
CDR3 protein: CASSLGYGAGNTGELFF

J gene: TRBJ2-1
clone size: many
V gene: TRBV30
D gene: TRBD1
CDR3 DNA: TGTGCCTGGAACCGGGACAGGGGGCCACAGTTCTTC
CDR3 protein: CAWNRDRGPQFF

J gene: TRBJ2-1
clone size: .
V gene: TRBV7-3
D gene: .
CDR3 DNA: TGTGCCAGCAGCTTAACGGGCGGGGCTAGCTCCTACAATGAGCAGTTCTTC
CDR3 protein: CASSLTGGASSYNEQFF

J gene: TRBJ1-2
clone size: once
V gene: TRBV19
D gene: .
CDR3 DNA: TGTGCCAGTAGTATACAGGAGACCCTATCTCTTCGGGGCTACACCTTC
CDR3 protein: CASSIQETLSLRGYTF

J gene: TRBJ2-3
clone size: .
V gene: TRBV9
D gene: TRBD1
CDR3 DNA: TGTGCCAGCAGCGGCGGGACAGGGCGTAGCACAGATACGCAGTATTTT
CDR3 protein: CASSGGTGRSTDTQYF

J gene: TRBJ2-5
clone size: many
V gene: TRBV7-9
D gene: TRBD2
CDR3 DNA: TGTGCCAGCAGCTTATCGGGGCTAGCGGGAGGTAGAGAGACCCAGTACTTC
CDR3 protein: CASSLSGLAGGRETQYF

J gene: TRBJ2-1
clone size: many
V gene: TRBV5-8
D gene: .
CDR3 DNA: TGTGCCAGCAGCTTTGGGGAGAGCTCCTACAATGAGCAGTTCTTC
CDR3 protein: CASSFGESSYNEQFF

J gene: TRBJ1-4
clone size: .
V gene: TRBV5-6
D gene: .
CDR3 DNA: TGTGCCAGCAGCCCAGGGACGGTATTGGATGAAAAACTGTTTTTT
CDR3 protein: CASSPGTVLDEKLFF

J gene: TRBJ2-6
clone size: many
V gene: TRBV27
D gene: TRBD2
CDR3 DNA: TGTGCCAGCAGCCGGGAGGGTGCACCCTCTGGGGCCAACGTCCTGACTTTC
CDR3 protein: CASSREGAPSGANVLTF

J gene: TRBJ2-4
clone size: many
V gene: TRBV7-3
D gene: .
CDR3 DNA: TGTGCCAGCAGCCTGATGGGTGGGGCCAAAAACATTCAGTACTTC
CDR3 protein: CASSLMGGAKNIQYF

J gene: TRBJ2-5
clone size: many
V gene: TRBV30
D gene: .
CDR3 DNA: TGTGCCTGGAGTTGGAGAGCAGGCGAGACCCAGTACTTC
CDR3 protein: CAWSWRAGETQYF

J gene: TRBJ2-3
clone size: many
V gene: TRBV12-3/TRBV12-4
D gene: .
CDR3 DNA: TGTGCCAGCAGTTTCCGCGGAGAGGCGCAGTATTTT
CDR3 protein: CASSFRGEAQYF

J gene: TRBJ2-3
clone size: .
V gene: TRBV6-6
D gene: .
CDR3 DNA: TGTGCCAGCAGTTACTCGCTGTCACGGGCCACAGATACGCAGTATTTT
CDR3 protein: CASSYSLSRATDTQYF

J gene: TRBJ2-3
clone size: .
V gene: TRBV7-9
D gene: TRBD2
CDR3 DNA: TGTGCCAGCAGCAGGGGGACTAGCGGGAGGTCAGATACGCAGTATTTT
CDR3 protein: CASSRGTSGRSDTQYF

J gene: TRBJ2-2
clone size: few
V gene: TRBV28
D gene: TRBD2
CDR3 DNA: TGTGCCAGCAGTTCATCAGCGGGAGGGCCTTACGGCGGGGAGCTGTTTTTT
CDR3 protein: CASSSSAGGPYGGELFF

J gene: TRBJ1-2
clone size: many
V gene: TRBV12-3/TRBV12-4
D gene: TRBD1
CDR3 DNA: TGTGCCAGCAGCCCTGGACAGGCGGGCTATGGCTACACCTTC
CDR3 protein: CASSPGQAGYGYTF

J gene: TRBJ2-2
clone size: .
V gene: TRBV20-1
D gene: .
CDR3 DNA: TGCAGTGCTCTACAGAACACCGGGGAGCTGTTTTTT
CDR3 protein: CSALQNTGELFF

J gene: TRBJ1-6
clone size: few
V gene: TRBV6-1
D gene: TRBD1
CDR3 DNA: TGTGCCAGCAGCCCATTCTTTTGGACAGGGATTTCACCCCTCCACTTT
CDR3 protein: CASSPFFWTGISPLHF

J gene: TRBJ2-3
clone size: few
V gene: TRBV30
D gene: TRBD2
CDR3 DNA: TGTGCCTGGACAGGTACCGGGACTAGCGGGAGGATTACAGATACGCAGTATTTT
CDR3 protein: CAWTGTGTSGRITDTQYF

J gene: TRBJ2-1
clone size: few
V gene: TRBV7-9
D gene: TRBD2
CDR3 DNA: TGTGCCAGCAGCTTGGGGGGACTAGCGGGAGGTATCGATGAGCAGTTCTTC
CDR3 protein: CASSLGGLAGGIDEQFF

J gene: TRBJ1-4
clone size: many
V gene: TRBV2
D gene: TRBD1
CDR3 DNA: TGTGCCAGCAGTGAATGGACAGGGACGGATGAAAAACTGTTTTTT
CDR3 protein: CASSEWTGTDEKLFF

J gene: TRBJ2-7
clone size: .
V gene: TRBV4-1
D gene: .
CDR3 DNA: TGCGCCAGCAGCCAAATCCTGACCGGGACGGGGTCCTACGAGCAGTACTTC
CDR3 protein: CASSQILTGTGSYEQYF

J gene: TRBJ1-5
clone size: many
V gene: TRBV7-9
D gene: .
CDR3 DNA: TGTGCCAGCAGCTTCAACTCGGCCTTCAATCAGCCCCAGCATTTT
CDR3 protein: CASSFNSAFNQPQHF

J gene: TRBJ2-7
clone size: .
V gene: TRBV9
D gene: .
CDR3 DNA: TGTGCCAGCAGCTTTGGCAGGGGTAGGGGGGGTTCCTACGAGCAGTACTTC
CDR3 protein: CASSFGRGRGGSYEQYF